This is a list of T cell receptor beta chains from one sample in a study of T cell clusters in autoimmune cytopenias. TCRdb re-called the multiplex PCR reads, yielding one record per CDR3 amino acid sequence without DNA. This listing includes 9,000 to 13,000 distinct CDR3 sequences. The sample was also reused in another study, on T cell repertoires in aging, cancer and after chemotherapy.

Sequences were obtained from peripheral blood. Every receptor here comes from a human donor in good health. The CDR3 runs from the conserved cysteine through the conserved F or W. For some rows the clone size is stated as once, few or many, or as a class when expanded; others skip it.

cdr3_aa: CASSDGDTDTQYF; v_call: TRBV6-4; j_call: TRBJ2-3; cdr3_length: 13; clone_size: medium-sized
cdr3_aa: CASSLGGQETQYF; v_call: TRBV12-3/TRBV12-4; j_call: TRBJ2-5; cdr3_length: 13; clone_size: -
cdr3_aa: CASRPGAGANVLTF; v_call: TRBV6-2/TRBV6-3; j_call: TRBJ2-6; cdr3_length: 14; clone_size: -
cdr3_aa: CASSLMPGGQPQHF; v_call: TRBV5-1; j_call: TRBJ1-5; cdr3_length: 14; clone_size: -
cdr3_aa: CASSYSKGYSYEQYF; v_call: TRBV6-2/TRBV6-3; j_call: TRBJ2-7; cdr3_length: 15; clone_size: -
cdr3_aa: CASSNSDGSSYNEQFF; v_call: TRBV6-5; j_call: TRBJ2-1; cdr3_length: 16; clone_size: medium-sized
cdr3_aa: CASSRDRGNEAFF; v_call: TRBV18; j_call: TRBJ1-1; cdr3_length: 13; clone_size: -
cdr3_aa: CASSSQRFPDTQYF; v_call: TRBV19; j_call: TRBJ2-3; cdr3_length: 14; clone_size: -
cdr3_aa: CASSEGGMNTEAFF; v_call: TRBV7-3; j_call: TRBJ1-1; cdr3_length: 14; clone_size: -
cdr3_aa: CASIEASGGRTGELFF; v_call: TRBV6-5; j_call: TRBJ2-2; cdr3_length: 16; clone_size: -
cdr3_aa: CASSSDTSNQPQHF; v_call: TRBV7-9; j_call: TRBJ1-5; cdr3_length: 14; clone_size: -
cdr3_aa: CAISESAGVVGNTIYF; v_call: TRBV10-3; j_call: TRBJ1-3; cdr3_length: 16; clone_size: -
cdr3_aa: CASSRGTDHISYNEQFF; v_call: TRBV5-1; j_call: TRBJ2-1; cdr3_length: 17; clone_size: -
cdr3_aa: CASSSSRGERTGELFF; v_call: TRBV7-9; j_call: TRBJ2-2; cdr3_length: 16; clone_size: -
cdr3_aa: CASSPDGTDTQYF; v_call: TRBV5-1; j_call: TRBJ2-3; cdr3_length: 13; clone_size: -
cdr3_aa: CASSYSGSNQPQHF; v_call: TRBV6-5; j_call: TRBJ1-5; cdr3_length: 14; clone_size: -
cdr3_aa: CASSALGTYEQYF; v_call: TRBV6-5; j_call: TRBJ2-7; cdr3_length: 13; clone_size: -
cdr3_aa: CSAARQGAQGDTQYF; v_call: TRBV20-1; j_call: TRBJ2-3; cdr3_length: 15; clone_size: -
cdr3_aa: CAWSVAGGMSYGYTF; v_call: TRBV30; j_call: TRBJ1-2; cdr3_length: 15; clone_size: medium-sized
cdr3_aa: CASSESAGTGFYEQYF; v_call: TRBV6-1; j_call: TRBJ2-7; cdr3_length: 16; clone_size: -
cdr3_aa: CASSMGTGNSPLHF; v_call: TRBV19; j_call: TRBJ1-6; cdr3_length: 14; clone_size: -
cdr3_aa: CASSSGQGTGSIYGYTF; v_call: TRBV5-6; j_call: TRBJ1-2; cdr3_length: 17; clone_size: medium-sized
cdr3_aa: CASKRGPGGYTF; v_call: TRBV28; j_call: TRBJ1-2; cdr3_length: 12; clone_size: -
cdr3_aa: CASSPGLAGGFPQETQYF; v_call: TRBV13; j_call: TRBJ2-5; cdr3_length: 18; clone_size: -
cdr3_aa: CASSSRDSSYEQYF; v_call: TRBV6-2/TRBV6-3; j_call: TRBJ2-7; cdr3_length: 14; clone_size: medium-sized
cdr3_aa: CASSILPGQGNTEAFF; v_call: TRBV19; j_call: TRBJ1-1; cdr3_length: 16; clone_size: medium-sized
cdr3_aa: CASSGGFYNEQFF; v_call: TRBV6-1; j_call: TRBJ2-1; cdr3_length: 13; clone_size: -
cdr3_aa: CASTGQGASMRGLDEQYF; v_call: TRBV6-2/TRBV6-3; j_call: TRBJ2-7; cdr3_length: 18; clone_size: -
cdr3_aa: CSARVLVGSSSYEQYF; v_call: TRBV20-1; j_call: TRBJ2-7; cdr3_length: 16; clone_size: -
cdr3_aa: CATSTGGHEQFF; v_call: TRBV24-1; j_call: TRBJ2-1; cdr3_length: 12; clone_size: -
cdr3_aa: CATSRDRGSGANVLTF; v_call: TRBV15; j_call: TRBJ2-6; cdr3_length: 16; clone_size: -
cdr3_aa: CASRTGQETTYEQYF; v_call: TRBV6-5; j_call: TRBJ2-7; cdr3_length: 15; clone_size: medium-sized
cdr3_aa: CSAGTGNANYGYTF; v_call: TRBV20-1; j_call: TRBJ1-2; cdr3_length: 14; clone_size: medium-sized
cdr3_aa: CASSLSPPVSGGAFKTYEQYF; v_call: TRBV7-3; j_call: TRBJ2-7; cdr3_length: 21; clone_size: -
cdr3_aa: CASSQVPRGGEKLFF; v_call: TRBV4-1; j_call: TRBJ1-4; cdr3_length: 15; clone_size: -
cdr3_aa: CSARAGSGNTIYF; v_call: TRBV20-1; j_call: TRBJ1-3; cdr3_length: 13; clone_size: -
cdr3_aa: CASSGSGWQETQYF; v_call: TRBV19; j_call: TRBJ2-5; cdr3_length: 14; clone_size: medium-sized
cdr3_aa: CSASPPPGETQYF; v_call: TRBV20-1; j_call: TRBJ2-5; cdr3_length: 13; clone_size: -
cdr3_aa: CASSILTGGDTEAFF; v_call: TRBV19; j_call: TRBJ1-1; cdr3_length: 15; clone_size: medium-sized
cdr3_aa: CASSPRPSAPSSSGELFF; v_call: TRBV4-3; j_call: TRBJ2-2; cdr3_length: 18; clone_size: -
cdr3_aa: CASSYQLGAGVVYGYTF; v_call: TRBV6-2/TRBV6-3; j_call: TRBJ1-2; cdr3_length: 17; clone_size: medium-sized
cdr3_aa: CATSREQGPNQPQHF; v_call: TRBV15; j_call: TRBJ1-5; cdr3_length: 15; clone_size: -
cdr3_aa: CASRDRVLEQYF; v_call: TRBV6-5; j_call: TRBJ2-7; cdr3_length: 12; clone_size: medium-sized
cdr3_aa: CASSSTGGVTYEQYF; v_call: TRBV7-9; j_call: TRBJ2-7; cdr3_length: 15; clone_size: -
cdr3_aa: CASSFMRGTDTQYF; v_call: TRBV27; j_call: TRBJ2-3; cdr3_length: 14; clone_size: medium-sized
cdr3_aa: CASSEEPSGHTDTQYF; v_call: TRBV6-4; j_call: TRBJ2-3; cdr3_length: 16; clone_size: -
cdr3_aa: CASSARLAGTDTQYF; v_call: TRBV19; j_call: TRBJ2-3; cdr3_length: 15; clone_size: medium-sized
cdr3_aa: CSARLLRETQYF; v_call: TRBV20-1; j_call: TRBJ2-5; cdr3_length: 12; clone_size: -
cdr3_aa: CASSKGRGRNSPLHF; v_call: TRBV21-1; j_call: TRBJ1-6; cdr3_length: 15; clone_size: -
cdr3_aa: CASRISGQLDNEQFF; v_call: TRBV27; j_call: TRBJ2-1; cdr3_length: 15; clone_size: -
cdr3_aa: CASSSRTGNTEAFF; v_call: TRBV18; j_call: TRBJ1-1; cdr3_length: 14; clone_size: -
cdr3_aa: CASRRRGGRQETQYF; v_call: TRBV5-6; j_call: TRBJ2-5; cdr3_length: 15; clone_size: -
cdr3_aa: CATSPGQGLTGANVLTF; v_call: TRBV24-1; j_call: TRBJ2-6; cdr3_length: 17; clone_size: -
cdr3_aa: CASSWAGNTEAFF; v_call: TRBV25-1; j_call: TRBJ1-1; cdr3_length: 13; clone_size: -
cdr3_aa: CSADTGQGNEKLFF; v_call: TRBV20-1; j_call: TRBJ1-4; cdr3_length: 14; clone_size: -
cdr3_aa: CASSEVGPPQYF; v_call: TRBV6-1; j_call: TRBJ2-5; cdr3_length: 12; clone_size: medium-sized
cdr3_aa: CASSVPGVYEQYF; v_call: TRBV6-4; j_call: TRBJ2-7; cdr3_length: 13; clone_size: -
cdr3_aa: CASTDGQGRVAFF; v_call: TRBV19; j_call: TRBJ1-1; cdr3_length: 13; clone_size: medium-sized
cdr3_aa: CASSLDSLNTQYF; v_call: TRBV11-3; j_call: TRBJ2-3; cdr3_length: 13; clone_size: -